Following are 7 T cell receptor beta chains from one sample sequenced in a study of Ad26.COV2.S vaccination and SARS-CoV-2 variants. Profiling relied on immunoSEQ multiplex PCR, and the TCRdb table lists in-frame clones only, not all of them. The sample has fewer than 400,000 clones; about 90% are singletons. Noted treatment: about 20 received Ad26.COV2.S at low or high dose, single or two shots; 5 received placebo; per-sample allocation not given. Samples came from day 63 after the first vaccine or placebo injection. The specimen was peripheral blood, collected in a trial of Ad26.COV2.S vaccine versus placebo. Every receptor here comes from a person aged 18 to 65 who received the Ad26.COV2.S COVID-19 vaccine or a placebo.

The chain recombines TRBV19 with TRBJ2-5; the D call may be TRBD1 or TRBD2 (5 bases each). The CDR3 contains 14 residues. Germline V CDR1 and CDR2: LNHDA, SQIVND (reference sequence). Trimming cost V 4 bases and J 2 bases, with 11 bases left between them. In DNA form, the CDR3 reads TGTGCCAGTAGTACTGGGACGGATCAAGAGACCCAGTACTTC. It codes for CASSTGTDQETQYF.

This clone was observed a handful of times. The chain joins TRBV7-2 to TRBJ1-2, with a possible D match to TRBD1 (5 bases). Germline assignment: CDR1 SGHTA and CDR2 FQGNSA. The CDR3 is made up of 14 amino acids. Trimming took off 5 bases at V and 8 bases at J, with 18 bases between the two ends. CDR3 protein: CASSPTGGARGYTF. CDR3 nucleotides: TGTGCCAGCAGCCCCACGGGAGGGGCGCGGGGCTACACCTTC.

This rearrangement joins TRBV7-6 to TRBJ2-1; the match to TRBD2 covers 10 bases. Germline-derived CDR1 and CDR2 are SGHVS and FNYEAQ. The CDR3 spans 15 residues. V was clipped by 8 bases and J by 6 bases; unmatched bases: 10. The CDR3 sequence: CASSVPSGGTNEQFF. CDR3 coding DNA: TGTGCCAGCTCAGTCCCTAGCGGGGGTACCAATGAGCAGTTCTTC.

V usage is TRBV21-1 and J usage is TRBJ2-2; whether TRBD2, the table's D call, matches the DNA was not checked. TRBV21-1 is marked as a pseudogene. The CDR3 length is 15 residues. The CDR3: CASSKVRGPTGELFF. The CDR3 coding sequence is TGTGCCAGCAGCAAAGTAAGAGGGCCCACCGGGGAGCTGTTTTTT.

The chain combines TRBV6-5 with TRBJ1-1; D is unresolved. Per germline, CDR1 MNHEY and CDR2 SVGAGI. This CDR3 spans 12 amino acids. V lost 5 bases, J lost 4 bases, and 8 bases lay in between. The CDR3 protein is CASSPWTTEAFF. Here the CDR3 DNA reads TGTGCCAGCAGTCCCTGGACCACTGAAGCTTTCTTT.

This clone is a singleton in its sample. The chain has TRBV4-3 and TRBJ2-6, with D perhaps matching TRBD2 (5 bases). V shed 0 bases and J shed 4 bases, with 13 bases lying between them. CDR1 LGHNA and CDR2 YSLEER come from the germline V gene. This CDR3 contains 17 residues. The DNA of the CDR3 is TGCGCCAGCAGCCAAGAAAAAAGAGGGTTCGGGGCCAACGTCCTGACTTTC. Translating gives CASSQEKRGFGANVLTF.

V and J are TRBV4-3 and TRBJ2-1; D could derive from TRBD1 or TRBD2 (5 bases each). The CDR3 consists of 18 residues. Per the germline V gene, CDR1 is LGHNA and CDR2 is YSLEER. V lost 0 bases to trimming and J lost 3 bases, with 18 bases between them. DNA of the CDR3: TGCGCCAGCAGCCAAGATAGGGGACCCACTACCCACTACAATGAGCAGTTCTTC. It yields the protein CASSQDRGPTTHYNEQFF.